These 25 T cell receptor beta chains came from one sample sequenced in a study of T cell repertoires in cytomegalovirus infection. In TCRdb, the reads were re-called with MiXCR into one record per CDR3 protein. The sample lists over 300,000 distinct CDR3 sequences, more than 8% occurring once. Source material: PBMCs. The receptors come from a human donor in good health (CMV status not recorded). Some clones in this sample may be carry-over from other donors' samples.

The CDR3 here is CASSQDGLAGTDTQYF. The DNA of the CDR3 is TGCGCCAGCAGCCAAGACGGCCTAGCAGGCACAGATACGCAGTATTTT. The chain has TRBV4-1 and TRBJ2-3, with a weak D call TRBD2 (5 bases). The germline CDR1 and CDR2 sequences are MGHRA and YSYEKL. V gave up 0 bases and J gave up 1 base, with 11 bases separating them. The CDR3 runs 16 residues.

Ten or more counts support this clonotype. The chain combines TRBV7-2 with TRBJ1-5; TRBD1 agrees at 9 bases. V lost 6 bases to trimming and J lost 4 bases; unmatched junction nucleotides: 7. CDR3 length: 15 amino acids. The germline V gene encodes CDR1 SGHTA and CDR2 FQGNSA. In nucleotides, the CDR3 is TGTGCCAGCAGTTGGACAGGGGCGAGGAATCAGCCCCAGCATTTT. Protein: CASSWTGARNQPQHF.

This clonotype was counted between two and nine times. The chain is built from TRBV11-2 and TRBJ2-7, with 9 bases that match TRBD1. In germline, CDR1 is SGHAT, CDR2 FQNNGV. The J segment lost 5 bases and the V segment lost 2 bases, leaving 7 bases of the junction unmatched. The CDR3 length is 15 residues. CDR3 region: CASSLSPGQGHEQYF. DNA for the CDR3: TGTGCCAGCAGCTTATCACCGGGACAGGGCCACGAGCAGTACTTC.

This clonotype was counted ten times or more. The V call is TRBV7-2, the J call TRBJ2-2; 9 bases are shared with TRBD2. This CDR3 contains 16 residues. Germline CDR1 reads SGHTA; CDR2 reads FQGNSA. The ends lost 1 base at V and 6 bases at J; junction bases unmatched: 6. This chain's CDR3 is CASSLVFAGGAGELFF. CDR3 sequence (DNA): TGTGCCAGCAGCTTAGTTTTTGCGGGAGGGGCCGGGGAGCTGTTTTTT. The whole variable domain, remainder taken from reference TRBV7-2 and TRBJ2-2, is GAGVSQSPSNKVTEKGKDVELRCDPISGHTALYWYRQSLGQGLEFLIYFQGNSAPDKSGLPSDRFSAERTGGSVSTLTIQRTQQEDSAVYLCASSLVFAGGAGELFFGEGSRLTVL.

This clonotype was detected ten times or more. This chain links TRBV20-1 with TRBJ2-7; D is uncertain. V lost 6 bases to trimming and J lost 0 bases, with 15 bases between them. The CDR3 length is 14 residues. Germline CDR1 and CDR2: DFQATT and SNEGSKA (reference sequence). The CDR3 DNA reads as TGCAGTGCCTCCTATACGGCCGCCTCCTACGAGCAGTACTTC. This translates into CSASYTAASYEQYF.

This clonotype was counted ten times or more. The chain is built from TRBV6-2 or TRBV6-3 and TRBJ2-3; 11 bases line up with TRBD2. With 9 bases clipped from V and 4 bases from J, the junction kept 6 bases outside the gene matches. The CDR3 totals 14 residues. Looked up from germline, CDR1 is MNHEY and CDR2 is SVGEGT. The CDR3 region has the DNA TGTGCCAGTGGGACTAGCGGAGACTCAGATACGCAGTATTTT. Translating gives CASGTSGDSDTQYF.

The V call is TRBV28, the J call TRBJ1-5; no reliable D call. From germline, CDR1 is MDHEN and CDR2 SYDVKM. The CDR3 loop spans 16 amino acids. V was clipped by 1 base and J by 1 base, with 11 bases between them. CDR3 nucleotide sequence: TGTGCCAGCAGTTTATTACCCGGGAGAAGCAATCAGCCCCAGCATTTT. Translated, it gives CASSLLPGRSNQPQHF.

CDR3 DNA: TGTGCCAGCAGGCAACAGGGCTGGTATTCGCGCGAGCAGTACTTC. Its translation is CASRQQGWYSREQYF. The genes are TRBV6-2 or TRBV6-3 and TRBJ2-7; a possible D gene is TRBD1 (6 bases). The CDR3 runs to 15 residues. The ends were cut back, 6 bases at V and 6 bases at J, with 21 bases in the middle. Germline values: CDR1 MNHEY, CDR2 SVGEGT.

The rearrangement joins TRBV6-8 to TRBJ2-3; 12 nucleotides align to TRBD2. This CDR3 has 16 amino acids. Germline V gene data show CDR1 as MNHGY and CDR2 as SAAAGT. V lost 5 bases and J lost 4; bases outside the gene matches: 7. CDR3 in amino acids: CASSPGLAGSPDTQYF. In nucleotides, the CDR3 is TGTGCCAGCAGTCCCGGACTAGCGGGGTCGCCAGATACGCAGTATTTT.

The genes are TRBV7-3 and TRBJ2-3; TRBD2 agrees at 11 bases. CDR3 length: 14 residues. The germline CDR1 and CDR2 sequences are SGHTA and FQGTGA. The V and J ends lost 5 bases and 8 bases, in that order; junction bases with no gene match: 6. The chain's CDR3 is CASSPGTSGFTQYF. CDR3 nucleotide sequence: TGTGCCAGCAGCCCCGGGACTAGCGGATTTACGCAGTATTTT.

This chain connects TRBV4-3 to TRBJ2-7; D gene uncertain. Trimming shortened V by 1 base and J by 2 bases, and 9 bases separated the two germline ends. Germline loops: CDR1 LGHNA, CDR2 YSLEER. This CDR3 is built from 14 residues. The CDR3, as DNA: TGCGCCAGCAGCCAAGGGGCGTTTACCTACGAGCAGTACTTC. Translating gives CASSQGAFTYEQYF.

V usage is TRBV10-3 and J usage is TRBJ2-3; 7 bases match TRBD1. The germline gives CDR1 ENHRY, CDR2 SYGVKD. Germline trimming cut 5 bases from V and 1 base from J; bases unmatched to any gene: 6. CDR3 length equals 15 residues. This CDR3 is CAISHDRDGTDTQYF. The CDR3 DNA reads TGTGCCATCAGTCACGACAGGGACGGCACAGATACGCAGTATTTT.

The CDR3 is CASSLGLAGPPVLTF. DNA for the CDR3: TGCGCCAGCAGCTTGGGACTAGCGGGGCCTCCCGTCCTGACTTTC. The genes are TRBV5-1 and TRBJ2-6, with TRBD2 identical over 11 bases. Germline V CDR1 and CDR2: SGHRS, YFSETQ. J was trimmed by 12 bases and V by 0 bases; bases with no gene match: 5. This CDR3 is 15 amino acids long.

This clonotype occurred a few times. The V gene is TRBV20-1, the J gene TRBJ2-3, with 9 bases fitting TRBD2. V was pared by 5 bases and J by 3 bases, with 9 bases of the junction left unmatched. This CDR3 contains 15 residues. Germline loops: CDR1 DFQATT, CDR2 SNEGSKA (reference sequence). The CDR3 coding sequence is TGCAGTGCTTACGGCGGGGGGGCCTATACAGATACGCAGTATTTT. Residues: CSAYGGGAYTDTQYF.

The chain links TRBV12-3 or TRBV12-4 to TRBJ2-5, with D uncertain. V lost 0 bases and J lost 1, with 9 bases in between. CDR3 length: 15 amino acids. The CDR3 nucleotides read TGTGCCAGCAGTTTAGCGTCCGATGGCCAAGAGACCCAGTACTTC. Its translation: CASSLASDGQETQYF.

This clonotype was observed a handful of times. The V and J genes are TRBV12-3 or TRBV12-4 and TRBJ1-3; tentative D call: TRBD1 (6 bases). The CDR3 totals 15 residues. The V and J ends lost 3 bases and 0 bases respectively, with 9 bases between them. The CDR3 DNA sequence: TGTGCCAGCAGTTTCGGACAGATCTCTGGAAACACCATATATTTT. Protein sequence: CASSFGQISGNTIYF.

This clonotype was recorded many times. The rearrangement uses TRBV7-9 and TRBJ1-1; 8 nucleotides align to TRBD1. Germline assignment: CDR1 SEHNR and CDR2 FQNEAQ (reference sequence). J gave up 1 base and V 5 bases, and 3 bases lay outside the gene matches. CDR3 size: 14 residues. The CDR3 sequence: CASSIGQGNTEAFF. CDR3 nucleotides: TGTGCCAGCAGCATAGGACAGGGGAACACTGAAGCTTTCTTT.

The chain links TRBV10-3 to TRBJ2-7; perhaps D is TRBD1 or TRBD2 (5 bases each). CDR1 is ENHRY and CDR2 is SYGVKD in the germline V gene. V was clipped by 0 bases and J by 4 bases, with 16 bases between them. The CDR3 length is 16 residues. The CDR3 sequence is CAISESQGGRTYEQYF. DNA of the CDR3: TGTGCCATCAGTGAGTCGCAGGGTGGAAGGACTTACGAGCAGTACTTC.

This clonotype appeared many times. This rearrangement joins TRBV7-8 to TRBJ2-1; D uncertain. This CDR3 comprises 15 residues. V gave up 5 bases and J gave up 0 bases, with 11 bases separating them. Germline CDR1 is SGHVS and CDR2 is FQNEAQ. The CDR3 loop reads CASSRRAGSYNEQFF. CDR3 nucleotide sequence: TGTGCCAGCAGCCGGCGTGCCGGCTCCTACAATGAGCAGTTCTTC.

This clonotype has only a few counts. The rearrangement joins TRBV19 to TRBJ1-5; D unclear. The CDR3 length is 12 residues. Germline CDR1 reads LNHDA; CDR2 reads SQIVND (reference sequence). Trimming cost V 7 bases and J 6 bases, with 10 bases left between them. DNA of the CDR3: TGTGCCAGTACGGCTGCCCTTCAGCCCCAGCATTTT. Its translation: CASTAALQPQHF. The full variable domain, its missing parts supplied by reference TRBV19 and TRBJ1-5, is DGGITQSPKYLFRKEGQNVTLSCEQNLNHDAMYWYRQDPGQGLRLIYYSQIVNDFQKGDIAEGYSVSREKKESFPLTVTSAQKNPTAFYLCASTAALQPQHFGDGTRLSIL.

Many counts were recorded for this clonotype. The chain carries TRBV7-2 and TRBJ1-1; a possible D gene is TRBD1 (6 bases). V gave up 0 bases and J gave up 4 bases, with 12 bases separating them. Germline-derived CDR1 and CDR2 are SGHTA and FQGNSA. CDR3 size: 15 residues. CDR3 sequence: CASSLAQGTITEAFF. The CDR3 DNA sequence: TGTGCCAGCAGCTTAGCGCAGGGGACAATCACTGAAGCTTTCTTT.

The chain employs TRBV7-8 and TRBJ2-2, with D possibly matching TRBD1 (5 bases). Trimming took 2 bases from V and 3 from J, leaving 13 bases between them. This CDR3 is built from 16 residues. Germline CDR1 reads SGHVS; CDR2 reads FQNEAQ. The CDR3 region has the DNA TGTGCCAGCAGCTTAAGGGGCAGCCTGGACACCGGGGAGCTGTTTTTT. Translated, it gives CASSLRGSLDTGELFF.

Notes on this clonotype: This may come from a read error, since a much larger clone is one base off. DNA for the CDR3: TGTGCCAGCAGTTTAGCGGGAGGTGTCACCGGGGAGCTGTTTTTT. This sequence encodes CASSLAGGVTGELFF. The V call is TRBV7-2, the J call TRBJ2-2, with TRBD2 matching 10 bases. Germline CDR1 SGHTA, CDR2 FQGNSA. The CDR3 is 15 amino acids.

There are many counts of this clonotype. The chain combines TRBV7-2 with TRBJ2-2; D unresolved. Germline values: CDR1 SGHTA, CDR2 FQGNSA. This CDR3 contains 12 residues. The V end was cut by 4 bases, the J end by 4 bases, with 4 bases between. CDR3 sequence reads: CASSYITGELFF. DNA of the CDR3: TGTGCCAGCAGCTATATCACCGGGGAGCTGTTTTTT. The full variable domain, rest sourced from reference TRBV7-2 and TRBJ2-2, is GAGVSQSPSNKVTEKGKDVELRCDPISGHTALYWYRQSLGQGLEFLIYFQGNSAPDKSGLPSDRFSAERTGGSVSTLTIQRTQQEDSAVYLCASSYITGELFFGEGSRLTVL.

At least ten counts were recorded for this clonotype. The CDR3 spells CASSLVLAPGTGELFF. DNA for the CDR3: TGTGCCAGCAGCTTAGTTTTGGCGCCCGGCACCGGGGAGCTGTTTTTT. The chain recombines TRBV7-6 with TRBJ2-2, with unresolved D. Germline assignment: CDR1 SGHVS and CDR2 FNYEAQ. Trimming left V 1 base short and J 4 bases short, with 13 bases between. The CDR3 extends over 16 amino acids.